This record concerns one TCR beta chain sequence. From germline, CDR1 is SGHVS and CDR2 FQNEAQ. Trimming removed 3 bases from V and 0 bases from J, with 12 bases in between. The CDR3 runs 16 residues. The sample comes from a study of blood T cell repertoires in COVID-19. Sequenced by immunoSEQ multiplex PCR; TCRdb stores in-frame clones only, minus some. The data hold 250,000 or so clones, with 85% to 90% observed a single time. Source material: peripheral blood. The chain joins TRBV7-8 to TRBJ1-5; weak D call: TRBD1 (5 bases). The sequence was obtained from an elderly man with acute or convalescent COVID-19. This CDR3 reads CASSFGGRDSNQPQHF. Written as DNA, the CDR3 is TGTGCCAGCAGCTTCGGGGGAAGGGATAGCAATCAGCCCCAGCATTTT.